The sequence of this TCR beta chain was determined in a study of shared clonotypes between healthy human individuals. Turning to the study itself: Donor composition was a couple of women and a few men, aged 18 to 49.

The CDR3 spans 14 residues. The germline CDR1 and CDR2 sequences are KGHSH and LQKENI. The V and J ends lost 2 bases and 3 bases respectively, with 11 bases between them. All donors qualified as healthy HIV-negative adults and had experienced no recent acute infections or vaccinations. Each subset's genomic DNA was split evenly across several immunoSEQ plates. The data were produced by immunoSEQ multiplex PCR, yet TCRdb's version contains in-frame clones alone and is incomplete. The data show 2 million to 3 million clones, approximately 93% seen once. The chain has TRBV18 and TRBJ2-7, with D tentatively TRBD1 (6 bases). Material for sequencing was naive CD4+ T cells from PBMCs. The subset denotes: CD45RA+ positively selected. This clonotype was obtained from a man aged 18 to 29 in good health. Some clones in this sample may be carry-over from other donors' samples. This chain's CDR3 is CASSPVPGDYEQYF. The CDR3 nucleotides are TGTGCCAGCTCACCAGTTCCAGGGGACTACGAGCAGTACTTC.